The 12 T cell receptor beta chains reported below all come from one sample, sequenced in a study of persistence of HIV-infected CD4 T cells. This was the immunoSEQ version 4 assay in survey mode. Method: immunoSEQ multiplex PCR; TCRdb's copy keeps in-frame clones and lacks some. The table shows fewer than 30,000 clones, with roughly four fifths occurring only once. Lysates of CMV-infected fibroblasts at about 10 ug/mL stimulated these cells. CD40L/CD69 double-negative CD45RO-high memory CD4+ T cells were collected. The antigens for these receptors are not known. The starting material was CD4+ T cells sorted from PBMCs after roughly 18-hour stimulation, obtained from a patient who received antiretroviral therapy. These receptor sequences come from an adult man with HIV who was CMV-seropositive.

This clone was found a few times. J is TRBJ1-2 and V is TRBV5-1; possible D gene TRBD1, 5 bases. The CDR3 contains 15 residues. Per germline, CDR1 SGHRS and CDR2 YFSETQ. V lost 4 bases and J lost 2, with 15 bases in between. For the CDR3, the DNA is TGCGCCAGCAGCCTCTCCGGGACGGTCAACTATGGCTACACCTTC. Translating it yields CASSLSGTVNYGYTF.

The CDR3 DNA follows: TGTGCCAGCAGCTTAGCCCTGGGACAGGTATCACGGAATGAAAAACTGTTTTTT. Translating it yields CASSLALGQVSRNEKLFF. The rearrangement uses TRBV7-9 and TRBJ1-4; 8 bases fit TRBD1. With 0 bases clipped from V and 5 bases from J, the junction kept 11 bases outside the gene matches. CDR1 and CDR2 from the germline V gene are SEHNR and FQNEAQ (reference sequence). The CDR3 totals 18 residues.

The chain uses TRBV23-1 and TRBJ1-1, with a weak D call TRBD1 (5 bases). TRBV23-1 is designated an ORF whose function remains uncertain. Trimming stripped 7 bases from V and 1 base from J, with 13 bases between. The length of the CDR3 is 14 residues. CDR3 loop: CASNSGTANTEAFF. The CDR3 bases are TGCGCCAGCAACTCCGGGACGGCGAACACTGAAGCTTTCTTT.

The chain combines TRBV2 with TRBJ1-2, with D perhaps matching TRBD1 (6 bases). Trimming removed 7 bases at V and 8 bases at J, with 14 bases between. This CDR3 has 12 residues. Looked up from germline, CDR1 is SNHLY and CDR2 is FYNNEI. CDR3 sequence: CASTSGGRGYTF. CDR3 bases: TGTGCCAGCACTTCGGGGGGGCGCGGCTACACCTTC.

The rearrangement links TRBV5-1 to TRBJ1-4, with a tentative D call TRBD1 (6 bases). This CDR3 has 16 residues. Germline assignment: CDR1 SGHRS and CDR2 YFSETQ. With 4 bases removed from V and 5 bases from J, the gap between germline ends came to 18 bases. This CDR3 is CASSGLFAGGNEKLFF. The CDR3 nucleotides are TGCGCCAGCAGCGGGCTTTTCGCGGGGGGCAATGAAAAACTGTTTTTT.

The CDR3 sequence is CASSTGQVANSPLHF. The CDR3 DNA is TGTGCCAGCAGTACCGGACAGGTAGCTAATTCACCCCTCCACTTT. The chain employs TRBV6-6 and TRBJ1-6; 7 bases align to TRBD1. Unmatched junction bases numbered 7, after V lost 5 bases and J lost 6 bases. CDR3 length: 15 residues. Germline V gene lookup returns CDR1 MNHNY and CDR2 SVGAGI (reference sequence).

This clone has only a few counts. This chain links TRBV10-3 with TRBJ1-2; D perhaps matches TRBD1 (5 bases). CDR1 ENHRY and CDR2 SYGVKD come from the germline V gene. CDR3 length: 15 amino acids. Trimming took 0 bases from V and 4 from J, leaving 12 bases between them. Here the CDR3 reads CAISESTDGTYGYTF. CDR3 nucleotides: TGTGCCATCAGTGAGTCTACCGACGGGACCTATGGCTACACCTTC.

The gene calls are TRBV5-1 and TRBJ2-1; perhaps TRBD2 as D (7 bases). Germline V gives CDR1 SGHRS, CDR2 YFSETQ. This CDR3 spans 16 amino acids. The ends were cut back, 0 bases at V and 6 bases at J, with 16 bases in the middle. Here the CDR3 DNA reads TGCGCCAGCAGCTTGGCCCGAGGGGGGGCATTCAATGAGCAGTTCTTC. Its translation is CASSLARGGAFNEQFF.

The chain combines TRBV5-1 with TRBJ2-7; D unresolved. The V gene lost 0 bases and the J gene lost 6 bases, with 13 bases spanning the gap. There are 14 residues in the CDR3. Germline V lookup: CDR1 SGHRS, CDR2 YFSETQ. CDR3 protein: CASSLAAQVGEQYF. The CDR3 coding sequence is TGCGCCAGCAGCTTGGCCGCGCAAGTCGGCGAGCAGTACTTC.

The V call is TRBV5-4, the J call TRBJ2-3; TRBD1 agrees at 7 bases. Germline CDR1 reads SGHNT; CDR2 reads YYREEE (reference sequence). The CDR3 covers 16 residues. Germline trimming cut 4 bases from V and 3 bases from J; bases unmatched to any gene: 11. The CDR3 region has the DNA TGTGCCAGCAGCAGACGACAGGGCCGGTCGACAGATACGCAGTATTTT. As protein: CASSRRQGRSTDTQYF.

V usage is TRBV2 and J usage is TRBJ2-7; 9 bases are a match to TRBD1. The CDR3 spans 14 residues. The V gene end was trimmed by 6 bases and the J gene end by 5 bases; junction bases not matched to a gene: 8. Germline assignment: CDR1 SNHLY and CDR2 FYNNEI. CDR3: CASRPGQGGHEQYF. In DNA form, the CDR3 reads TGTGCCAGCAGGCCGGGACAGGGTGGGCACGAGCAGTACTTC. Full variable domain (outside the CDR3, taken from reference TRBV2 and TRBJ2-7): EPEVTQTPSHQVTQMGQEVILRCVPISNHLYFYWYRQILGQKVEFLVSFYNNEISEKSEIFDDQFSVERPDGSNFTLKIRSTKLEDSAMYFCASRPGQGGHEQYFGPGTRLTVT.

The chain uses TRBV3-1 (or the pseudogene TRBV3-2) and TRBJ1-1; 9 bases align to TRBD1. CDR1 and CDR2 from the germline V gene are LGHDT and YNNKEL (reference sequence). This CDR3 has 16 residues. With 4 bases clipped from V and 0 bases from J, the junction kept 6 bases outside the gene matches. CDR3 nucleotide sequence: TGTGCCAGCAGCCTTGGGACAGGGAGGGTGAACACTGAAGCTTTCTTT. It translates to CASSLGTGRVNTEAFF.